This entry is about one TCR beta chain. The antigen remains unidentified. Germline V lookup: CDR1 MNHNY, CDR2 SVGAGI (reference sequence). V shed 6 bases and J shed 5 bases, with 14 bases lying between them. The CDR3 is made up of 15 amino acids. This table comes from immunoSEQ multiplex PCR, and its TCRdb copy is limited to in-frame clones, with some not included. The sample has more than 8,000 clones; around nine tenths are singletons. This entry is derived from a study of T cell clonotyping in hematopoietic cell transplantation. In the study overall: Samples: about 28 days before transplant, then days 30, 100 and 180 after.

Study results and limitations: Few recipient clonotypes overlapped donors; over 95% were de novo at given depth. Higher Inverse Simpson Index values in graft donor and pretransplant recipient predicted broader posttransplant TCR diversity. Pathologically expanded recipient clonotypes increased progressively from day 30 to day 180 as diversity fell.

V usage is TRBV6-6 and J usage is TRBJ1-6; D is ambiguous. Sample: peripheral blood mononuclear cells, taken at the time of graft-versus-host disease after allogeneic stem cell transplant. The sequence derives from a male patient over 55 who had an allogeneic stem cell transplant from a related donor, so the T cells may come from the graft donor. Some clones in this sample may be carry-over from other donors' samples. CDR3 sequence reads: CASSAYRDHNSPLHF. The CDR3 DNA is TGTGCCAGCAGCGCTTACCGGGATCATAATTCACCCCTCCACTTT.